What follows are 3 T cell receptor beta chains derived from one specimen sequenced in a study of OX40 agonist ivuxolimab in advanced cancers. The method was immunoSEQ multiplex PCR; TCRdb's version includes in-frame clones alone and lacks a portion of them. The sample yields fewer than 80,000 clones, around 85% seen once. Sequenced here: CD4+ or CD8+ T cells sorted from blood, sampled in a trial of the OX40 agonist ivuxolimab. The receptors here all came from an adult with an advanced solid tumor such as melanoma, head and neck, liver or kidney cancer.

V gene TRBV4-1 combines with J gene TRBJ2-7; 8 nucleotides line up with TRBD2. The CDR3 is 16 residues long. In germline, CDR1 is MGHRA, CDR2 YSYEKL. Germline trimming cut 4 bases from V and 0 bases from J; bases unmatched to any gene: 8. CDR3: CASSLTAGASSYEQYF. The CDR3 nucleotides read TGCGCCAGCAGCCTAACAGCGGGGGCAAGCTCCTACGAGCAGTACTTC.

The gene calls are TRBV28 and TRBJ1-1; the D gene is possibly TRBD1 (5 bases). Germline-derived CDR1 and CDR2 are MDHEN and SYDVKM. The CDR3 has 14 residues. Trimming took off 5 bases at V and 1 base at J, with 11 bases between the two ends. The CDR3 sequence: CASSPHRGNTEAFF. The CDR3 DNA follows: TGTGCCAGCAGTCCCCATAGGGGGAACACTGAAGCTTTCTTT.

This chain connects TRBV19 to TRBJ2-2; the D is unclear. V lost 5 bases, J lost 6 bases, and 19 bases lay in between. This CDR3 is 16 amino acids long. Germline V gene data show CDR1 as LNHDA and CDR2 as SQIVND (reference sequence). CDR3 region: CASSVGGGAISGELFF. Written as DNA, the CDR3 is TGTGCCAGTAGTGTGGGTGGCGGAGCCATTTCCGGGGAGCTGTTTTTT.